This is a list of T cell receptor beta chains from one sample in a study of blood T cell repertoires in COVID-19. Here immunoSEQ multiplex PCR was the method, and the copy in TCRdb shows in-frame clones only, minus some. The data contain just under 65,000 clones, approximately 78% of them singletons. Specimen: peripheral blood. All receptors derive from a man in his sixties with COVID-19, enrolled during active disease. Each CDR3 is given with its conserved first and last residue. Each record gives: clone size, J gene, D gene, V gene, CDR3 DNA, CDR3 protein. D genes are given only for firm matches. Size is stated for part of the rows, as once, few or many counts, or as a class when the clone is expanded.

once,TRBJ1-4,TRBD1,TRBV12-3/TRBV12-4,TGTGCCAGCAGCAGGGGGTCGGTTGAAAAACTGTTTTTT,CASSRGSVEKLFF
-,TRBJ1-4,-,TRBV7-2,TGTGCCAACAGCCCGGTTGGGGGACTACAACTCGGGGAAAAACTGTTTTTT,CANSPVGGLQLGEKLFF
-,TRBJ1-1,TRBD1,TRBV6-5,TGTGCCAGCAGTTACTCAGACAGGGGGCGGGCGGCTTTCTTT,CASSYSDRGRAAFF
-,TRBJ1-5,-,TRBV7-6,TGTGCCAGCAGCTTAGCCCCAAGGGGGGGACAGCCCCAGCATTTT,CASSLAPRGGQPQHF
-,TRBJ1-1,-,TRBV24-1,TGTGCCACCAGTGCGGGGGGGGCGAGCGCCCCTGAAGCTTTCTTT,CATSAGGASAPEAFF
-,TRBJ1-2,-,TRBV2,TGTGCCAGCAGTGAACGCCCAGGGGATAACTATGGCTACACCTTC,CASSERPGDNYGYTF
-,TRBJ1-1,-,TRBV19,TGTGCCAGTAGTATGGGGCTTTCGATCAACACTGAAGCTTTCTTT,CASSMGLSINTEAFF
-,TRBJ2-5,-,TRBV28,TGTGCCAGCAGAAGTTTAGGGAGGGAGACCCAGTACTTC,CASRSLGRETQYF
-,TRBJ1-2,-,TRBV20-1,TGCAGTGCGAGAACAGACTATGGCTACACCTTC,CSARTDYGYTF
-,TRBJ2-3,-,TRBV7-3,TGTGCCAGCAGCTTTCAGGGGAGTGGCACAGATACGCAGTATTTT,CASSFQGSGTDTQYF
-,TRBJ1-2,TRBD1,TRBV7-9,TGTGCCAGCAGCGGTGGGACAGGGGGGGATGGCTACACCTTC,CASSGGTGGDGYTF
-,TRBJ2-2,TRBD2,TRBV28,TGTGCCAGCAGTTTTGCGGGGGGTGGGGACACCGGGGAGCTGTTTTTT,CASSFAGGGDTGELFF
once,TRBJ1-1,-,TRBV18,TGTGCCAGCTCACCCCGGGGGGAAGGAGAAGCTTTCTTT,CASSPRGEGEAFF
-,TRBJ2-5,-,TRBV29-1,TGCAGCGTTGAGGAGTATTTCCAAGAGACCCAGTACTTC,CSVEEYFQETQYF
many,TRBJ2-4,-,TRBV5-1,TGCGCCAGCAGCTTATCTGGACTGGAAAACATTCAGTACTTC,CASSLSGLENIQYF
-,TRBJ2-5,TRBD2,TRBV5-6,TGTGCCAGCAGCTGGGGACTAGCGTTAGAGACCCAGTACTTC,CASSWGLALETQYF
-,TRBJ2-3,-,TRBV25-1,TGTGCCAGCAGGGAAGGGAGTTTTAGCACAGATACGCAGTATTTT,CASREGSFSTDTQYF
-,TRBJ2-3,-,TRBV7-2,TGTGCCAGCAGCTTAGAGAGGGAAGATACGCAGTATTTT,CASSLEREDTQYF
-,TRBJ2-7,-,TRBV19,TGTGCCAGTAGTAAAAGAGACTCCCGGGGGGCGTACGAGCAGTACTTC,CASSKRDSRGAYEQYF